This T cell receptor beta chain came from a study of cytomegalovirus exposure and HLA in healthy donors (dated by TCRdb to the late 2010s). Concerning the study at large: An earlier analysis of approximately 640 of the donors reported 250 to 300 Gb of sequence data and roughly 100 million unique TCR beta sequences from some 180 million T cells. Besides the first cohort of approximately 670 subjects, a separate validation cohort made up of 95 to 150 different subjects was used. An early release that covered some 630 HLA-typed donors contained about 290 gigabases of sequencing data and approximately 85 million unique TCR sequences. About five DR-DQ haplotypes were handled as single units for association and clustering, since linkage in the cohort was strong. HLA typing included class I and class II loci at four-digit resolution. On average, around 240,000 unique TCR beta nucleotide sequences were sequenced per donor among 300 to 500 genotyped donors of the cohort, with approximately 18% of those sequences being non-productive. Of the 300 to 450 genotyped donors, about 80% fell in the genetic ancestry cluster associated with self-reported Caucasian donors. The aim of the study was to test whether cataloging public T cell receptors could identify signatures of past pathogen exposure. In the later analysis, no new phenotypic data were used to find candidate immune exposures; instead, reliance was placed on TCR beta sequences and their occurrence across donors. Donor age, sex, ethnicity and CMV serostatus were collected together with the repertoire data. The T cell repertoires of under 700 subjects were profiled by immunosequencing and related to cytomegalovirus serostatus. In a later genetic analysis, genome-wide SNP genotypes for about three fifths of the 666 donors were used, and that subset was treated as a discovery cohort. The number of donors typed differed by locus, with about 629-640 for A, B, C, DRB1 and DQB1, more than 500 for DQA1, about 610 for DPA1, and some 440 for DPB1. All discovery cohort repertoires had been generated on a single sequencing platform. A later analysis re-examined previously published TCR beta repertoires from more than 550 donors and added high-resolution HLA genotyping to investigate patterns of TCR occurrence. The study combined high-throughput TCR immunosequencing, statistical association of individual TCRs with disease status, and machine learning to predict cytomegalovirus infection status. An earlier analysis of around 580 of the donors used high-throughput TCR beta sequencing to judge whether each TCR beta V gene segment behaved as functional or pseudogenic.

As for this clone: What this receptor recognizes is not known. No base quality information exists; no much larger clone differs at one position.

The protocol used for the library was the immunoSEQ multiplex PCR assay. A mixture of 60 forward primers for TCR Vbeta segments and 13 reverse primers for TCR Jbeta segments was used in the multiplex PCR. A multiplex PCR assay on genomic DNA amplified the CDR3 region of rearranged TCR beta genes. Amplified TCR beta libraries were sequenced as 87-base-pair reads on the Illumina HiSeq System. Per the original workflow: In a later analysis, approximately 74 million unique TCR beta chains were counted across the 690 or so repertoires, and some 10 million of these chains were shared by at least two donors. A nearest-neighbor algorithm error-corrected the raw reads and collapsed the reads into unique sequences, merging closely related sequences to remove PCR and sequencing errors. CDR3 sequences were aligned to IMGT reference sequences to assign V, D and J gene segments. Each retained sequence needed at least a six-nucleotide match to both a V gene segment and a J gene segment. A rearrangement was called productive if the CDR3 had no stop codons and remained in frame with V and J, and every other rearrangement was called non-productive. Following IMGT convention, CDR3 was defined as the stretch from the second conserved V-encoded cysteine up to the conserved J-encoded phenylalanine. The earlier analysis of 587 of the donors excluded any sequence lacking an unambiguous match to a single V gene segment. An earlier analysis of almost 600 of the donors classified V segments as functional when productive rearrangements were above 56.7% and as segregating when the standard deviation between donors was above 5%. A statistical classification framework was built to diagnose cytomegalovirus status from the catalog of TCR beta chain sequences. V and J gene assignment, in a later analysis, came from comparing TCR nucleotide sequences with IMGT/GENE-DB human TR gene sequences. The TCRdist pipeline was used in a later analysis to assign CDR3 sequences and most-parsimonious VDJ recombination scenarios. A later analysis defined each TCR beta chain by its CDR3 amino acid sequence plus V-gene family, and excluded reads lacking a unique V-gene family. As a way to deal with suspected cross-contamination and a sequencing artifact, a later analysis dropped 450 to 700 nucleotide sequences that were highly shared and had low generation probability. A later analysis calculated a clonal expansion index for each public chain from normalized within-repertoire ranks of inferred template counts. In a later analysis, generation probabilities were computed using a VDJ recombination model fitted to out-of-frame rearrangements, and the results were checked against IGoR. A later analysis scored TCR-TCR, TCR-HLA and TCR-CMV co-occurrence with hypergeometric tests, applying a repertoire-size bias correction to TCR pairs. To estimate false discovery rates, a later analysis permuted the HLA or CMV assignments 20 times. In a later analysis, co-occurring TCRs were grouped with DBSCAN, and TCRdist sequence similarity was added when clustering was performed within HLA-allele-positive subsets. Repertoires with fewer than 30,000 or more than 120,000 public chains, plus five repertoires with anomalous nucleotide sharing, were excluded from co-occurrence clustering. TCRdb obtained this table from immuneACCESS and retained in-frame rearrangements with V and J assigned. These tables miss some clones; where compared with another copy, unresolved V genes account for less than half of the shortfall, and the remainder is unexplained. V and J calls and clone size are copied from that table; D and trimming were computed from the DNA. This sample comprises about 180,000 clones, about four fifths of them detected only once. Of the sample, roughly 2% is held by the ten largest clones.

Here is what the overall study found, with its caveats: The presence/absence analyses assumed that sequencing depth was roughly uniform across donors, and that assumption may not be true. In vitro tests confirmed that a few of the cytomegalovirus-associated TCR beta chains recognize cytomegalovirus antigens. Linkage disequilibrium might explain the correlated functional status among segregating V segments, but an unknown experimental factor could not be excluded. A later analysis found that HLA-associated TCR beta chains were more clonally expanded and had lower generation probabilities than equally common non-associated chains. A later analysis found that TCR association rates varied across HLA loci, with DRB1 alleles showing the most associated TCRs and HLA-C alleles the fewest. Immune exposure information for the cohort was limited to CMV serostatus. Broadly in line with IMGT annotations, most TCR beta V segments showed up in productive rearrangements about 87% or about 30% of the time in an earlier analysis of some 590 of the donors. While some public TCRs were present in many individuals, most TCR sequences turned up only very rarely across donors. In a later analysis, several top co-occurrence clusters were reported to appear linked to parvovirus B19, influenza, CMV and Epstein-Barr virus. A total of fewer than 200 TCR beta chains were listed by the study as associated with cytomegalovirus. V-gene and J-gene trimming of TCR beta chains was associated with a missense DCLRE1C variant in a later genetic analysis, and the association was replicated in an independent cohort. Compared with the approximately 670-donor mean, donors in an Asian-associated ancestry cluster had fewer N-insertions in productive TCRs, according to a later genetic analysis. A further reported finding was that TCR beta sequences accurately predicted the HLA-A and HLA-B alleles for most subjects in the first cohort. A later analysis associated 17,000 or so TCR beta sequences with specific HLA alleles at a false discovery rate of 0.05. The earlier analysis of a few hundred of the donors excluded approximately 17 rarely observed V segments, including chromosome 9 orphons, because counts were too low. The cohort was sequenced for TCR beta chains only, and without alpha or paired-chain data the features that could be detected were limited. Most CMV-associated TCR beta chains appeared to be HLA-restricted in a later analysis, and the HLA associations seemed to be driven largely by CMV exposure. The sequencing pipeline was judged likely to have produced a cluster of highly shared sequence variants as a technical artifact. The classifier was reported to diagnose cytomegalovirus status with high specificity and sensitivity in both the original and validation cohorts. It was suggested by the authors that the approach could potentially be generalized to other disease states and immunological phenotypes. When HLA alleles, especially DR and DQ, strongly co-occurred, TCR associations were difficult to assign to individual alleles. HLA typing was unavailable for some donors at each locus, so association tests used only the typed subset.

The cohort was made up of 500 to 800 healthy bone marrow donors. All cohort members were sampled while nominally healthy, although unrecorded immune exposures were likely present. The donor tested CMV seronegative, placing the donor among the approximately 400 seronegative members of the cohort. Every donor gave a peripheral blood sample, and the peripheral blood mononuclear cells from that sample were used for TCR beta sequencing. The Qiagen DNeasy Blood Extraction Kit was used to extract genomic DNA from the blood cell samples. This TCR was sampled from a woman in her twenties or thirties in good health and CMV-seronegative. Input material: PBMCs.

The DNA sequence reads TGTGCCAGCTTTCTAGCGCAAGAGACCCAGTACTTC. Translated, this is CASFLAQETQYF. The chain joins TRBV2 to TRBJ2-5, and possibly TRBD2, on 6 matching bases. The CDR3 has 12 amino acids, counting the end cysteine and phenylalanine. Only the CDR3 portion is preserved as DNA: 36 bases, with reading frame beginning at the first base. Reading the germline V gene gives CDR1 SNHLY and CDR2 FYNNEI. V drops 8 bases and J drops 2 bases, leaving 9 bases in between.